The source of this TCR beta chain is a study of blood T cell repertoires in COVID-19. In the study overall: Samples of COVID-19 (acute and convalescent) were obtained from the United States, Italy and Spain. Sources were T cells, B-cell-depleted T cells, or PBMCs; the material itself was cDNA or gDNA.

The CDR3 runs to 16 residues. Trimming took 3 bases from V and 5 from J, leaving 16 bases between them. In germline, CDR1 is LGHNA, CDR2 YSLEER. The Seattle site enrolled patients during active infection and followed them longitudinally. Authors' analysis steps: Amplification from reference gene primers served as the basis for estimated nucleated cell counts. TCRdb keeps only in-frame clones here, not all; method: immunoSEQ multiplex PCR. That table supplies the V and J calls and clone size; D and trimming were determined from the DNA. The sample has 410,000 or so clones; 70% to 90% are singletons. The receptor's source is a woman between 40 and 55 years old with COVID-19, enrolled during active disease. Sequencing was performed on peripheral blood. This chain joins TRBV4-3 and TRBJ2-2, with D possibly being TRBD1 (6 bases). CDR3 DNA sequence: TGCGCCAGCAGCCAGAGAGACAGGCCCAGAACCGGGGAGCTGTTTTTT. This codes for CASSQRDRPRTGELFF.